This note documents a single T cell receptor beta chain sequence. Its antigen is still unknown. At one of its ends the junction is not consistent with the germline gene, which may arise from a read error. Germline V gene sequence: CDR1 MNHEY, CDR2 SMNVEV (reference sequence). The CDR3 runs 13 residues. TCRdb called the reads again in MiXCR, with one record for every CDR3 protein. Here the sample spans about 920,000 distinct CDR3 sequences, around 30% being singletons. The data belong to a study of T cell repertoires in cytomegalovirus infection. Study as a whole: HLA-B-restricted CMV epitopes that are well studied, plus recently identified HLA-C-restricted ones, were used by the study.

The V gene is TRBV27, the J gene TRBJ2-3; 8 positions match TRBD1. The specimen was cultured CD8+ T cells from PBMCs, collected from culture after CMV antigen stimulation. The origin of this receptor is a human donor in good health (CMV status not recorded). Some clones in this sample may be carry-over from other donors' samples. The chain's CDR3 is CLSGQGLADTQYF. In nucleotides, the CDR3 is TGCCTAAGTGGACAGGGCTTAGCAGATACGCAGTATTTT.